The clone carrying this T cell receptor beta chain appeared a few times. The CDR3 covers 12 residues. The ends lost 8 bases at V and 12 bases at J; junction bases unmatched: 11. The germline CDR1 and CDR2 sequences are MGHDK and SYGVNS. The sample is drawn from a study of cytomegalovirus exposure and HLA in healthy donors. Produced via immunoSEQ multiplex PCR; TCRdb's table is partial and in-frame only. This table holds fewer than 250,000 clones, roughly 85% found once. V is TRBV25-1 and J is TRBJ2-7; 9 bases fit TRBD1. The source of this sequence is a woman under 30 in good health and CMV-seronegative. The sequenced sample was PBMCs. CDR3 nucleotide sequence: TGTGCCAGCTCCCCCGGGACAGGGCGTTGGTACTTC. This translates into CASSPGTGRWYF.